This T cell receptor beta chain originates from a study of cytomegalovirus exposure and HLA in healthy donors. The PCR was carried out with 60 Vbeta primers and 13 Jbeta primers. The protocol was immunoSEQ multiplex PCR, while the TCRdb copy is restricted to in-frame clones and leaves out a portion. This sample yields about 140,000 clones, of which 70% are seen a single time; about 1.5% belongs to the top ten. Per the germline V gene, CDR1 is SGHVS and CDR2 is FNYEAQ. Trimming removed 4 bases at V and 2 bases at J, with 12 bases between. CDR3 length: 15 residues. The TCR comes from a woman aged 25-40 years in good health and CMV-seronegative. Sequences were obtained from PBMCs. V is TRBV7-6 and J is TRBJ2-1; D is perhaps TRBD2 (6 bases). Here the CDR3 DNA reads TGTGCCAGCAGCTCCGGGACTCCGACCTACAATGAGCAGTTCTTC. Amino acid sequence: CASSSGTPTYNEQFF. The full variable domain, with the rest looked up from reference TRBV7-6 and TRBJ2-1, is GAGVSQSPRYKVTKRGQDVALRCDPISGHVSLYWYRQALGQGPEFLTYFNYEAQQDKSGLPNDRFSAERPEGSISTLTIQRTEQRDSAMYRCASSSGTPTYNEQFFGPGTRLTVL.